These 6 T cell receptor beta chains were all obtained from the same sample, sequenced in a study of T cells in Graves' hyperthyroidism and ophthalmopathy. Researchers amplified the TCR beta CDR3 regions from RNA transcripts. The HTBI primer set served for first-round RT-PCR of the TCR CDR3. MiXCR was run by TCRdb on the multiplex PCR reads, yielding one entry per CDR3 protein. The table has about 350,000 distinct CDR3 sequences, approximately 13% seen once. Input material: blood. The receptors derive from a woman aged 25 to 45 with Graves' hyperthyroidism.

This clonotype turned up a few times. The chain employs TRBV20-1 and TRBJ2-3; TRBD2 matches 7 bases. Germline V gene data show CDR1 as DFQATT and CDR2 as SNEGSKA (reference sequence). V shed 3 bases, J shed 4 bases, and the junction held 7 bases outside the gene matches. The CDR3 is made up of 14 amino acids. The DNA for the CDR3 is TGCAGTGCTAGGGGGGAGGGAAAGGCAGATACGCAGTATTTT. This translates into CSARGEGKADTQYF.

This clonotype occurred a few times. V gene TRBV20-1 combines with J gene TRBJ2-2; TRBD2 is a possible D gene (5 bases). Trimming took 3 bases from V and 7 from J, leaving 18 bases between them. CDR3 size: 15 residues. Germline CDR1 DFQATT, CDR2 SNEGSKA (reference sequence). DNA of the CDR3: TGCAGTGCTAGTGATCGAGGGTTACAGAACGGGGAGCTGTTTTTT. This codes for CSASDRGLQNGELFF.

A few counts support this clonotype. V and J are TRBV20-1 and TRBJ1-4; TRBD1 agrees at 8 bases. CDR1 DFQATT and CDR2 SNEGSKA come from the germline V gene (reference sequence). V trimming: 0 bases; J trimming: 8 bases; junction bases outside the gene matches: 11. The CDR3 runs to 16 residues. The CDR3 DNA is TGCAGTGCTAGAGAAGTTGGACAGGGTTACAGCGAAAAACTGTTTTTT. Translating gives CSAREVGQGYSEKLFF.

The genes are TRBV20-1 and TRBJ1-5; 8 bases align to TRBD1. V dropped 5 bases and J dropped 2; count of bases not matched to a gene: 5. CDR3 length equals 14 residues. Germline CDR1 reads DFQATT; CDR2 reads SNEGSKA (reference sequence). CDR3 nucleotides: TGCAGTGCTGTAGACAGGGGTGGCAATCAGCCCCAGCATTTT. Protein sequence: CSAVDRGGNQPQHF.

In its sample, this clonotype was seen many times. V and J are TRBV20-1 and TRBJ2-3; D gene ambiguous. The V and J ends lost 3 bases and 6 bases respectively, with 4 bases between them. In germline, CDR1 is DFQATT, CDR2 SNEGSKA (reference sequence). This CDR3 comprises 10 residues. The CDR3 DNA reads as TGCAGTGCTAGCGGGGATACGCAGTATTTT. It specifies CSASGDTQYF.

This clonotype showed up just a few times. The chain combines TRBV27 with TRBJ1-4; D is unresolved. The germline V gene encodes CDR1 MNHEY and CDR2 SMNVEV (reference sequence). V was trimmed by 8 bases and J by 8 bases, leaving 9 bases between them. The CDR3 consists of 11 residues. The chain's CDR3 is CASANREKLFF. In DNA, the CDR3 is TGTGCCAGCGCCAACCGGGAAAAACTGTTTTTT. Filled out from reference TRBV27 and TRBJ1-4, the complete variable domain reads EAQVTQNPRYLITVTGKKLTVTCSQNMNHEYMSWYRQDPGLGLRQIYYSMNVEVTDKGDVPEGYKVSRKEKRNFPLILESPSPNQTSLYFCASANREKLFFGSGTQLSVL.